This is a list of T cell receptor beta chains from one sample in a study of cytomegalovirus exposure and HLA in healthy donors. Only in-frame clones appear in the TCRdb table, and some are missing; sequencing was by immunoSEQ multiplex PCR. The repertoire holds about 110,000 clones, with about 80% as singletons. Material for sequencing was PBMCs. All receptors derive from a man aged 25 to 45 in good health and CMV-seropositive. CDR3s include the opening cysteine and the closing phenylalanine or tryptophan. Fields, in order: clone size, D gene, V gene, CDR3 protein. The D gene is left open where the match is weak. Rows give clone size only sometimes, using once, few, many, or a class for an expanded clone.

-,TRBD1,TRBV2,CASHGPGGSRQPQHF
few,-,TRBV6-1,CASSESGTQYF
-,TRBD1,TRBV7-2,CASSKGQATDTQYF
-,TRBD1,TRBV7-9,CASSSVYRGNYGYTF
few,-,TRBV5-4,CASSPLRPPGGYGYTF
once,TRBD1,TRBV5-1,CASSLLPGQGVGEQYF
-,-,TRBV7-9,CASSPFPGLRGSYEQYF
-,-,TRBV19,CASRPTVDGNTIYF
-,-,TRBV5-4,CASSLATQLKRNSPLHF
-,TRBD1,TRBV27,CASSSPGQGPYEQYF
few,-,TRBV4-1,CASSQFGQAKNTEAFF
-,-,TRBV10-1,CASSESVTENTGELFF
-,-,TRBV4-3,CASSQDFPGYEQYF
-,TRBD2,TRBV7-9,CASLLAGSTDTQYF
-,-,TRBV4-1,CASSHPPGSGSTDTQYF
-,TRBD1,TRBV9,CASTVGDRPYEQYF